This TCR beta chain was captured by sequencing in a study of T cells after yellow fever vaccination. On the study more broadly: Preparation of fractions with low cell numbers was performed using SMART-Seq v4 Ultra Low Input. Study outcomes and limitations: Weaker overall was a secondary response that nonetheless peaked faster, on day 5 versus 15. Among primary-vaccination clones, most reappeared after the booster, at 95% to 96% for CD4 and 88% for CD8.

For TCR, cDNA came from 5'RACE template switching, which added a universal primer site and UMIs. TCRdb analysed the 5' RACE reads with MiXCR anew, one entry per CDR3 protein. The table lists around 300,000 distinct CDR3 sequences, approximately 4% of them singletons. The germline gives CDR1 MNHEY, CDR2 SMNVEV (reference sequence). The trim removed 5 bases at V and 1 base at J, leaving 10 bases unmatched. The CDR3 is made up of 17 amino acids. This clonotype was recorded a few times. Its antigen remains unidentified. The receptor's source is a man younger than 35 who received the YFV17D yellow fever vaccine. The genes are TRBV27 and TRBJ2-5; 10 bases are a match to TRBD2. The sample consisted of PBMCs, taken 15 days after the yellow fever booster vaccination. The CDR3 is CASSLVSGGAFQETQYF. The CDR3 DNA is TGTGCCAGCAGTCTGGTGAGCGGGGGGGCCTTCCAAGAGACCCAGTACTTC.